This record covers a single TCR beta chain. As yet, its antigen is unknown. These data come from a study of vaccination and CD4 T cells after COVID-19. Study-level findings and limits: It was found that, in convalescent patients, 304 of 307 vaccine-specific clones were spike mono-reactive. Convalescent patients had a median roughly 86% of post-vaccine SARS-CoV-2-reactive clones that were detected only after vaccination, not before it.

Sample treatment: roughly ten-day PBMC culture with coronavirus spike peptide pools or control peptides (ViraFEST assay). Before TCRs were sequenced, ViraFEST expanded antigen-specific T cells with peptide pools. Cultured CD4+ T-cell DNA underwent Oncomine TCR Beta short-read sequencing. Cultures of CD4+ T cells served as the source for extracting genomic DNA. TCRdb called the PCR reads again in MiXCR, with one record for every CDR3 protein. The sample contains about 10,000 distinct CDR3 sequences, roughly two fifths of which appear only once. The TCR sequence derives from a human donor who had recovered from COVID-19. The specimen sequenced was CD4+ T cells from blood, cultured in vitro.

The CDR3 loop reads CSAPRGGDTDTQYF. The CDR3 nucleotides read TGCAGTGCTCCGCGGGGGGGAGACACAGATACGCAGTATTTT. V and J are TRBV20-1 and TRBJ2-3, with TRBD2 identical over 9 bases. V lost 5 bases to trimming and J lost 2 bases; unmatched junction nucleotides: 5. The CDR3 is made up of 14 amino acids. Germline values: CDR1 DFQATT, CDR2 SNEGSKA (reference sequence).